The 4 T cell receptor beta chains below all came from one sample that was sequenced in a study of early T cells in non-severe SARS-CoV-2 infection. Each CDR3 protein gets one entry after TCRdb re-called the 5' RACE reads with MiXCR. This table holds roughly 47,000 distinct CDR3 sequences, less than 7.5% found once. The source material was whole blood, sampled at baseline. Receptors originate from an adult who was a healthcare worker with PCR-confirmed SARS-CoV-2 infection or an uninfected control (not recorded which).

In this sample, this clonotype turned up a few times. The V gene is TRBV29-1, the J gene TRBJ2-2, with no clear D. The germline CDR1 and CDR2 sequences are SQVTM and ANQGSEA. The V gene lost 3 bases and the J gene lost 1 base, with 3 bases spanning the gap. The CDR3 runs to 12 residues. The CDR3 loop is CSVERNTGELFF. The CDR3 nucleotides read TGCAGCGTTGAGAGGAACACCGGGGAGCTGTTTTTT.

Many counts were recorded for this clonotype. The rearrangement uses TRBV20-1 and TRBJ2-7, with a tentative D call TRBD1 (7 bases). Germline values: CDR1 DFQATT, CDR2 SNEGSKA (reference sequence). Trimming took off 2 bases at V and 0 bases at J, with 11 bases between the two ends. This CDR3 region has 14 residues. The CDR3 region is CSARLQGGSYEQYF. Here the CDR3 DNA reads TGCAGTGCTAGACTGCAGGGGGGCTCCTACGAGCAGTACTTC.

This clonotype came up many times. V and J are TRBV20-1 and TRBJ2-5; D is uncertain. The V end lost 6 bases, the J end lost 4 bases, and 18 bases lay between the germline ends. Germline CDR1 is DFQATT and CDR2 is SNEGSKA (reference sequence). CDR3 length equals 14 residues. CDR3 sequence (DNA): TGCAGTGCCCGAAAATCTATCGGCGTAGAGACCCAGTACTTC. It specifies CSARKSIGVETQYF.

The genes are TRBV9 and TRBJ1-2; 8 nucleotides match TRBD1. The junction had 8 bases not matched to a gene; V was cut back by 6 bases and J by 1 base. CDR1 SGDLS and CDR2 YYNGEE come from the germline V gene. This CDR3 is built from 15 residues. The CDR3 DNA sequence: TGTGCCAGCACCCTAGGACAGGGTCATAACTATGGCTACACCTTC. This codes for CASTLGQGHNYGYTF.